This T cell receptor beta chain was identified in a study of shared clonotypes between healthy human individuals. As for the study in general: The composition of the donors was a couple of women and three men aged 18 to 49.

Generated by immunoSEQ multiplex PCR, the TCRdb table keeps only in-frame clones and is missing some. The sample consists of about 480,000 clones, 79% of them appearing once. As to this clone: Antigen unknown.

Study-wide results and limits: An anticipated effect of sequencing depth on clonotype sharing among donors was recognized. There were few donors, and this limited the genetic and exposure-history diversity represented.

There are 18 residues in the CDR3. J lost 6 bases, V lost 0 bases, and 12 bases had no gene match. Germline V lookup: CDR1 SEHNR, CDR2 FQNEAQ (reference sequence). The unsorted samples had 100 million or so PBMCs used for genomic DNA. Sequencing was performed on PBMCs. The TCR sequence derives from a woman aged 35 to 49 in good health. Some clones in this sample may be carry-over from other donors' samples. V gene TRBV7-9 combines with J gene TRBJ1-4; 8 nucleotides line up with TRBD1. The CDR3 region is CASSLAPSRTGKYEKLFF. CDR3 DNA: TGTGCCAGCAGCTTAGCCCCCTCCCGGACAGGGAAATATGAAAAACTGTTTTTT.